The clone carrying this TCR beta chain was seen more than once but under ten times. The data are from a study of human T cells and chemical hapten exposure. On the study more broadly: On about 2 cm by about 2 cm of upper inner arm skin, sensitization was performed with 2% DPC. Read at 6 days, the patch tests placed 0.01% DPC on the upper back.

The CDR3 extends over 17 amino acids. V lost 4 bases, J lost 0 bases, and 18 bases lay in between. Per the germline V gene, CDR1 is MDHEN and CDR2 is SYDVKM. Time point of the sample: pre-sensitization, week 0. Treatment specified: therapeutic diphenylcyclopropenone sensitization with weekly scalp DPC. Unfractionated whole blood was the source from which total RNA was extracted. TCRdb re-called the RACE reads with MiXCR, one entry per CDR3 protein. The sample holds more than 300,000 distinct CDR3 sequences, 5.1% seen once. The source is a woman aged 50 to 60 with alopecia areata. Some clones in this sample may be carry-over from other donors' samples. This rearrangement joins TRBV28 to TRBJ1-1; tentative D call: TRBD1 (6 bases). The sample was whole blood, taken in connection with sensitization to the hapten diphenylcyclopropenone (DPC). The CDR3 DNA reads TGTGCCAGCAGTTCATTGGCACAGGGCTCGATGAACACTGAAGCTTTCTTT. It translates to CASSSLAQGSMNTEAFF.